Listed below are T cell receptor beta chains from one sample, sequenced in a study of blood T cell repertoires in COVID-19. The method was immunoSEQ multiplex PCR; TCRdb's version includes in-frame clones alone and lacks a portion of them. The table has around 270,000 clones, 86% seen once. Specimen: peripheral blood. These receptors originate from a man aged 35-49 years who had recovered from COVID-19. Each CDR3 is given without its conserved first and last residue. Fields, in order: J gene, clone size, V gene, CDR3 protein. Clone size appears in some rows only: once, few, many, or a class for an expanded clone.

j_call: TRBJ2-3; clone_size: -; v_call: TRBV5-1; cdr3_aa: ASSPGLAGYTDTQY
j_call: TRBJ2-3; clone_size: -; v_call: TRBV7-2; cdr3_aa: ASSITGRGAGGGTDTQY
j_call: TRBJ1-5; clone_size: -; v_call: TRBV6-5; cdr3_aa: ATTGGLSKPQH
j_call: -; clone_size: -; v_call: TRBV7-2; cdr3_aa: ASSFSSGSQH
j_call: TRBJ2-2; clone_size: once; v_call: TRBV6-5; cdr3_aa: ASSSQGRGTGELF
j_call: TRBJ2-2; clone_size: few; v_call: TRBV7-9; cdr3_aa: ASSLYGRKDTGELF
j_call: TRBJ2-7; clone_size: -; v_call: TRBV2; cdr3_aa: ASSEVASSYEQY
j_call: TRBJ1-5; clone_size: -; v_call: TRBV27; cdr3_aa: ASRPDQGVTNQPQH
j_call: TRBJ1-4; clone_size: -; v_call: TRBV19; cdr3_aa: ASRPRQGQSEKLF
j_call: TRBJ2-7; clone_size: -; v_call: TRBV2; cdr3_aa: ASRDRSIEQY
j_call: TRBJ2-1; clone_size: -; v_call: TRBV4-3; cdr3_aa: ASSQVYRDHPGEQF
j_call: TRBJ1-3; clone_size: -; v_call: TRBV7-3; cdr3_aa: ASSFGPQGQGGGNTIY
j_call: TRBJ1-5; clone_size: -; v_call: TRBV6-5; cdr3_aa: ASRGGDGQPQH
j_call: TRBJ2-1; clone_size: -; v_call: TRBV19; cdr3_aa: ASSIGQYGEQF
j_call: TRBJ2-2; clone_size: few; v_call: TRBV12-5; cdr3_aa: ASGLPRGRAGELF
j_call: TRBJ2-1; clone_size: -; v_call: TRBV6-5; cdr3_aa: ASTRTVYNEQF
j_call: TRBJ2-7; clone_size: -; v_call: TRBV7-9; cdr3_aa: ASSLVLRQGEVYEQY